Listed below are T cell receptor beta chains from one sample, sequenced in a study of cytomegalovirus exposure and HLA in healthy donors. Measured with immunoSEQ multiplex PCR; TCRdb has only the in-frame clones, and not every one. This sample has tens of thousands of clones, with about three quarters found just once. Sequences were obtained from PBMCs. The receptors come from a male donor in good health and CMV-seropositive. Each CDR3 is given with its conserved first and last residue.

CDR3	V	J
CASSALTYEQYF	TRBV11-1	TRBJ2-7
CASSPGRAVKTQYF	TRBV18	TRBJ2-5
CASRAGPEQYF	TRBV6-5	TRBJ2-7
CASSGGASSGNTIYF	TRBV7-9	TRBJ1-3
CASSLVGAGRGTEAFF	TRBV5-6	TRBJ1-1
CASRENRGLNIQYF	TRBV28	TRBJ2-4
CASSNRGTNEKLFF	TRBV27	TRBJ1-4
CASSLKGAPPDTQYF	TRBV27	TRBJ2-3
CASARGGTGDYEQYF	TRBV28	TRBJ2-7
CASSLQRGAGTDTQYF	TRBV7-8	TRBJ2-3
CASSVEWGGRDEQFF	TRBV9	TRBJ2-1
CASSIVRGRSTDTQYF	TRBV19	TRBJ2-3
CAISESSESETQYF	TRBV10-3	TRBJ2-5
CASTKKCLNF	TRBV4-1	TRBJ2-7
CASSRGVLSGNTIYF	TRBV4-3	TRBJ1-3
CASSRGYNEQFF	TRBV7-2	TRBJ2-1
CASSPRQQETQYF	TRBV18	TRBJ2-5
CASSPTGSGNTIYF	TRBV6-5	TRBJ1-3
CASSIVLFGGRNQPQHF	TRBV19	TRBJ1-5
CASSEGLVADTQYF	TRBV2	TRBJ2-3
CASSQDFAGASRTDTQYF	TRBV4-3	TRBJ2-3
CASSPPRRQGPGAYEQYF	TRBV28	TRBJ2-7
CASSRLASTDTQYF	TRBV19	TRBJ2-3
CAISESGQGHQPQHF	TRBV10-3	TRBJ1-5
CAWNEQGGYAGELFF	TRBV30	TRBJ2-2
CASSPRTGHYGYTF	TRBV5-5	TRBJ1-2
CASTVAKNIQYF	TRBV2	TRBJ2-4
CACQRGGRKETQYF	TRBV7-2	TRBJ2-5
CASSFGGSMYEQYF	TRBV5-1	TRBJ2-7
CASSQVRTSSWGELFF	TRBV4-1	TRBJ2-2
CASSSPRGTDSYEQYF	TRBV4-1	TRBJ2-7
CASSLRSVATNEKLFF	TRBV18	TRBJ1-4
CASSVRPPQGIYGYTF	TRBV5-5	TRBJ1-2
CASSLTGTPKGETQYF	TRBV7-7	TRBJ2-5
CASSLTTGTRGDTQYF	TRBV7-3	TRBJ2-3
CASSIRQLYEQYF	TRBV7-2	.
CASSVSRQGSSGNTIYF	TRBV9	TRBJ1-3
CASSLDGSYEQYF	TRBV5-1	TRBJ2-7
CASRQDPAANEKLFF	TRBV5-1	TRBJ1-4
CASRGDLAKNIQYF	TRBV27	TRBJ2-4
CATQGRTSGYNEQFF	TRBV6-6	TRBJ2-1
CASSRGNGANVLTF	TRBV18	TRBJ2-6
CASSPWGRRQETQYF	TRBV27	TRBJ2-5
CASSVERGTNEKLFF	TRBV9	TRBJ1-4
CASTVGHEKNIQYF	TRBV2	TRBJ2-4
CASSLGGSQGLVTDTQYF	TRBV5-5	TRBJ2-3
CATGQGSYEQYF	TRBV27	TRBJ2-7
CASSVFPQGGDTEAFF	TRBV9	TRBJ1-1
CASSLELGGRGKTGELFF	TRBV11-2	TRBJ2-2
CASSVTGGVKETQYF	TRBV9	TRBJ2-5
CASSYSDRYEQYF	TRBV6-5	.
CASSLSVGGYLYEQYF	TRBV7-9	TRBJ2-7
CASSLAGGPNTQYF	TRBV7-3	TRBJ2-3
CASRLWAGGQYHYGYTF	TRBV28	TRBJ1-2
CASSFLAATYEQYF	TRBV10-2	TRBJ2-7
CASSPRTGRTNEQFF	TRBV11-2	TRBJ2-1
CASSSRGFDTQYF	TRBV7-3	TRBJ2-3
CASSLGQGAATNEKLFF	TRBV5-1	TRBJ1-4
CASSQGEDQPQHF	TRBV4-2	TRBJ1-5